Following are 20 T cell receptor beta chains from one sample sequenced in a study of blood T cell repertoires in COVID-19. The method was immunoSEQ multiplex PCR; TCRdb's version includes in-frame clones alone and lacks a portion of them. The sample has around 76,000 clones; more than 65% are singletons. Sequenced input: peripheral blood. All receptors derive from an elderly woman with active or convalescent COVID-19.

The CDR3 loop is CASSYPIRQGSYGYTF. The DNA for the CDR3 is TGTGCCAGCAGTTACCCTATAAGACAGGGGAGCTATGGCTACACCTTC. The chain uses TRBV6-5 and TRBJ1-2; 8 bases map to TRBD1. This CDR3 spans 16 amino acids. Germline CDR1 reads MNHEY; CDR2 reads SVGAGI. The J segment lost 4 bases and the V segment lost 2 bases, leaving 9 bases of the junction unmatched.

This sequence joins TRBV7-2 and TRBJ2-1; 10 nucleotides agree with TRBD1. Unmatched junction bases numbered 10, after V lost 5 bases and J lost 9 bases. Germline assignment: CDR1 SGHTA and CDR2 FQGNSA. The CDR3 extends over 15 amino acids. CDR3 DNA: TGTGCCAGCAGCCCACCGGGACAGGGGTCTAGTGAGCAGTTCTTC. Translation gives CASSPPGQGSSEQFF.

This clone showed up just a few times. This chain joins TRBV10-3 and TRBJ1-4; TRBD1 matches at 7 bases. This CDR3 contains 13 residues. J was trimmed by 5 bases and V by 8 bases; bases with no gene match: 5. The germline gives CDR1 ENHRY, CDR2 SYGVKD. CDR3 protein: CAIGDSGNEKLFF. CDR3 coding DNA: TGTGCCATCGGGGACAGCGGAAATGAAAAACTGTTTTTT.

The genes are TRBV7-2 and TRBJ2-2; possible D gene TRBD1, 5 bases. The CDR3 spans 15 residues. Trimming took 8 bases from V and 2 from J, leaving 15 bases between them. CDR1 is SGHTA and CDR2 is FQGNSA in the germline V gene. The CDR3 DNA follows: TGTGCCAGCTCCTGGAGACAGACCAACACCGGGGAGCTGTTTTTT. This gives the protein CASSWRQTNTGELFF.

The chain combines TRBV19 with TRBJ1-2; D not certain. Trimming left V 6 bases short and J 4 bases short, with 15 bases between. The CDR3 runs 14 residues. Germline values: CDR1 LNHDA, CDR2 SQIVND (reference sequence). The CDR3 protein is CASSSDHGVYGYTF. The CDR3 DNA reads as TGTGCCAGTAGCTCGGACCACGGGGTCTATGGCTACACCTTC.

The sample holds a few counts of this clone. The rearrangement links TRBV18 to TRBJ1-6; 11 positions agree with TRBD1. The germline CDR1 and CDR2 sequences are KGHSH and LQKENI. Trimming took 2 bases from V and 9 from J; bases not matched to a gene: 6. The CDR3 is 16 amino acids. CDR3 sequence reads: CASSPTRDRGFSPLHF. In nucleotides, the CDR3 is TGTGCCAGCTCACCAACCCGGGACAGGGGGTTTTCACCCCTCCACTTT.

This chain uses TRBV29-1 with TRBJ1-1; no clear D. Trimming stripped 4 bases from V and 5 bases from J, with 14 bases between. The germline CDR1 and CDR2 sequences are SQVTM and ANQGSEA. There are 13 residues in the CDR3. The CDR3 loop reads CSVGETRETEAFF. In DNA form, the CDR3 reads TGCAGCGTTGGCGAGACGAGGGAAACTGAAGCTTTCTTT.

This clone was recorded a few times. The rearrangement joins TRBV15 to TRBJ1-4; D possibly corresponds to TRBD1 (5 bases). The CDR3 covers 15 residues. Trimming pared 0 bases from V and 8 bases from J, leaving 13 bases between. Germline values: CDR1 LNHNV, CDR2 YYDKDF (reference sequence). The CDR3 region has the DNA TGTGCCACCAGCAGAGATTTGGGGCGTGGAGAAAAACTGTTTTTT. Its protein is CATSRDLGRGEKLFF.

This chain uses TRBV5-6 with TRBJ2-4; 9 bases agree with TRBD1. The CDR3 runs 15 residues. After removal of 4 bases from V and 6 bases from J, the junction contained 8 bases not matched to a gene. Germline-derived CDR1 and CDR2 are SGHDT and YYEEEE. In DNA, the CDR3 is TGTGCCAGCAGCCCTTACAGGGGGCAGAGAAACATTCAGTACTTC. It is translated as CASSPYRGQRNIQYF.

The CDR3 protein is CASSYSTSGGGETQYF. Written as DNA, the CDR3 is TGTGCCAGCAGTTACTCGACTAGCGGGGGAGGGGAGACCCAGTACTTC. The chain carries TRBV6-2 or TRBV6-3 and TRBJ2-5, with 12 bases that match TRBD2. The ends lost 0 bases at V and 5 bases at J; junction bases unmatched: 4. The CDR3 extends over 16 amino acids. Germline V lookup: CDR1 MNHEY, CDR2 SVGEGT.

CDR3 sequence reads: CASSVASGGAVGAYEQYF. The CDR3 DNA sequence: TGTGCCAGCAGCGTAGCTAGCGGGGGGGCCGTAGGAGCCTACGAGCAGTACTTC. The genes are TRBV9 and TRBJ2-7; TRBD2 matches 12 bases. The CDR3 extends over 18 amino acids. J was trimmed by 2 bases and V by 0 bases; bases with no gene match: 9. The germline CDR1 and CDR2 sequences are SGDLS and YYNGEE.

This chain connects TRBV7-2 to TRBJ1-4, with TRBD1 matching 8 bases. Germline trimming cut 1 base from V and 4 bases from J; bases unmatched to any gene: 2. CDR3 size: 15 residues. Germline V gene lookup returns CDR1 SGHTA and CDR2 FQGNSA. The CDR3 DNA follows: TGTGCCAGCAGCTTAGGGGACAGGCGTAATGAAAAACTGTTTTTT. This codes for CASSLGDRRNEKLFF.

The chain is built from TRBV11-2 and TRBJ2-3; D is possibly TRBD2 (6 bases). This CDR3 is 16 amino acids long. Germline-derived CDR1 and CDR2 are SGHAT and FQNNGV. Deletions cut 1 base from V and 0 bases from J, with 11 bases between. The CDR3 here is CASSLGGGASTDTQYF. CDR3 DNA: TGTGCCAGCAGCTTAGGAGGCGGGGCCAGCACAGATACGCAGTATTTT.

This sequence joins TRBV4-3 and TRBJ1-6; D is possibly TRBD1 (5 bases). Germline V CDR1 and CDR2: LGHNA, YSLEER. The CDR3 totals 16 residues. Trimming stripped 1 base from V and 9 bases from J, with 16 bases between. For the CDR3, the DNA is TGCGCCAGCAGCCAAGCCCCGACAGCGACTGGTTCACCCCTCCACTTT. Its translation is CASSQAPTATGSPLHF.

V gene TRBV7-9 combines with J gene TRBJ2-7; D is unresolved. Trimming pared 3 bases from V and 0 bases from J, leaving 6 bases between. The CDR3 is 13 residues long. Germline lookup yields CDR1 SEHNR and CDR2 FQNEAQ (reference sequence). The CDR3: CASSLAVSYEQYF. DNA for the CDR3: TGTGCCAGCAGCTTGGCCGTCTCCTACGAGCAGTACTTC. Supplemented by reference TRBV7-9 and TRBJ2-7, the full variable domain reads DTGVSQNPRHKITKRGQNVTFRCDPISEHNRLYWYRQTLGQGPEFLTYFQNEAQLEKSRLLSDRFSAERPKGSFSTLEIQRTEQGDSAMYLCASSLAVSYEQYFGPGTRLTVT.

This clone was counted many times. The V and J genes are TRBV7-9 and TRBJ1-2; possibly TRBD1 for D (5 bases). Germline CDR1 is SEHNR and CDR2 is FQNEAQ (reference sequence). V was clipped by 4 bases and J by 8 bases, with 20 bases between them. CDR3 length: 15 amino acids. This CDR3 is CASSSIRVPLGGYTF. CDR3 nucleotide sequence: TGTGCCAGCAGCTCCATCAGGGTTCCTCTAGGGGGCTACACCTTC.

This clone is a singleton in its sample. CDR3 region: CASSSSNEQFF. CDR3 DNA sequence: TGTGCCAGCAGTTCTTCCAATGAGCAGTTCTTC. The chain uses TRBV12-3 or TRBV12-4 and TRBJ2-1, with D hard to call. The ends were cut back, 4 bases at V and 6 bases at J, with 4 bases in the middle. CDR3 length: 11 residues.

The gene calls are TRBV5-6 and TRBJ1-6; weak D call: TRBD1 (5 bases). Per the germline V gene, CDR1 is SGHDT and CDR2 is YYEEEE. This CDR3 region has 15 residues. The V and J ends lost 4 bases and 7 bases respectively, with 15 bases between them. The CDR3 coding sequence is TGTGCCAGCAGCGACGCCGGGGGTTTAAATTCACCCCTCCACTTT. Translating it yields CASSDAGGLNSPLHF.

This clone was recorded only once. The gene calls are TRBV5-1 and TRBJ2-5, with 12 bases aligning to TRBD1. CDR3 length equals 17 residues. Trimming cost V 3 bases and J 2 bases; bases outside gene matches: 8. Germline values: CDR1 SGHRS, CDR2 YFSETQ. The CDR3 protein is CASSYRDRGLGQETQYF. For the CDR3, the DNA is TGCGCCAGCAGCTACCGGGACAGGGGGCTCGGGCAAGAGACCCAGTACTTC.

This clone was observed a few times. This is likely an artifact of a read error, given a far larger clone one base away. The rearrangement uses TRBV4-1 and TRBJ1-2, with unresolved D. The germline V gene encodes CDR1 MGHRA and CDR2 YSYEKL. This CDR3 is 15 amino acids long. With 8 bases removed from V and 0 bases from J, the gap between germline ends came to 16 bases. The CDR3: CASCPLPIPNYGYTF. The DNA for the CDR3 is TGCGCCAGCTGTCCACTCCCCATACCTAACTATGGCTACACCTTC.